The source of this TCR beta chain is a study of cytomegalovirus exposure and HLA in healthy donors. Background on the study: A later analysis reported the approximately 120 validation repertoires used the same platform as the roughly 700 first-cohort repertoires.

CDR1 is GTSNPN and CDR2 is SVGIG in the germline V gene (reference sequence). CDR3 length: 12 amino acids. Trimming took off 1 base at V and 0 bases at J, with 4 bases between the two ends. Profiling relied on immunoSEQ multiplex PCR, and the TCRdb table lists in-frame clones only, not all of them. The sample holds 120,000 or so clones, 86% seen once. This sequence joins TRBV30 and TRBJ2-7; D remains ambiguous. Sequencing was carried out using PBMCs. The sequence was obtained from a man between 18 and 35 years old in good health and CMV-seronegative. The CDR3 nucleotides read TGTGCCTGGAGTGCTAGCTCCTACGAGCAGTACTTC. Amino acid sequence: CAWSASSYEQYF.